The source of this T cell receptor (beta chain) is a study of shared clonotypes between healthy human individuals. For each subset, genomic DNA was distributed in equal portions over several immunoSEQ plates. Using immunoSEQ multiplex PCR, the repertoire was profiled, and TCRdb retains in-frame clones only, with some absent. The sample holds 2 million to 2.5 million clones, 85% to 95% seen once. The CDR3 runs to 12 residues. Germline CDR1 is SQVTM and CDR2 is ANQGSEA. After removal of 3 bases from V and 12 bases from J, the junction contained 8 bases not matched to a gene. The sequenced sample consisted of naive CD4+ T cells sorted from blood. The subset here: CD45RA+ positively selected. The chain links TRBV29-1 to TRBJ2-3; 8 nucleotides agree with TRBD2. The clonotype was recovered from a young man in good health. CDR3 in amino acids: CSVESGGAGQYF. CDR3 nucleotides: TGCAGCGTTGAGTCGGGAGGGGCAGGTCAGTATTTT.